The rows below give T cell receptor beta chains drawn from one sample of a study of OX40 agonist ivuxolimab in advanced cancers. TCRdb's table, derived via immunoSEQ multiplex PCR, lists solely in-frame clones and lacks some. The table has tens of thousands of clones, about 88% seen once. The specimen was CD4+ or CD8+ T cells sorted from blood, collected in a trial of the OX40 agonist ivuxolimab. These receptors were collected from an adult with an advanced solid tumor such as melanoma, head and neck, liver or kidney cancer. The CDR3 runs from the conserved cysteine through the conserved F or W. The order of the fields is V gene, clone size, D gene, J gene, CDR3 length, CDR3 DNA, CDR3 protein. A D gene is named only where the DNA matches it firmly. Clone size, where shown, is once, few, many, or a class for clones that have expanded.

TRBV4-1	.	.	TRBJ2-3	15	TGCGCCAGCAGCCAAGATTCGAACATTGCGGTTACGCAGTATTTT	CASSQDSNIAVTQYF
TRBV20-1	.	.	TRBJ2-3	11	TGCAGTGCTAATTGGGAAGATACGCAGTATTTT	CSANWEDTQYF
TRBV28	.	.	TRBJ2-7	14	TGTGCCAGCAGTCCCCCGACCCCCCCCTACGAGCAGTACTTC	CASSPPTPPYEQYF
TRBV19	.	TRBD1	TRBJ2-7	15	TGTGCCAGTAGTATTACCGGGACAGGGGGCTGGGAGCAGTACTTC	CASSITGTGGWEQYF
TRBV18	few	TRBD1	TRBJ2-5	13	TGTGCCAGCTCCACGACAGGGCGAGAGACCCAGTACTTC	CASSTTGRETQYF
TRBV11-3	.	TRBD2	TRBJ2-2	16	TGTGCCAGCGCCGCGACTAGCGGGAGGGCCTCCGGGGAGCTGTTTTTT	CASAATSGRASGELFF
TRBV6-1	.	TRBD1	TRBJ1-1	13	TGTGCCAGCAGTTTTAACAGGGGAACTGAAGCTTTCTTT	CASSFNRGTEAFF
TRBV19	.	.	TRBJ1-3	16	TGTGCCAGTAGTATAGGCCAGCCCGGCGATGGAAACACCATATATTTT	CASSIGQPGDGNTIYF
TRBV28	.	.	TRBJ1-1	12	TGTGCCAGCAGTTTTATGCACACTGAAGCTTTCTTT	CASSFMHTEAFF
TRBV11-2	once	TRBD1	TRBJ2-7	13	TGTGCCAGCAGATCTACAGGGGGGTACGAGCAGTACTTC	CASRSTGGYEQYF
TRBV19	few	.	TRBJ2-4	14	TGTGCCAGTAGTATCGGGGACGCGAGTAACATTCAGTACTTC	CASSIGDASNIQYF
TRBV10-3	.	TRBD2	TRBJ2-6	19	TGTGCCATCAGTGCACCCACTAGCGGGAGGGCCTTTGGGGCCAACGTCCTGACTTTC	CAISAPTSGRAFGANVLTF
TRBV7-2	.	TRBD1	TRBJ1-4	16	TGTGCCAGCAGCTTAGCGCGGCCAGGGGGAAATGAAAAACTGTTTTTT	CASSLARPGGNEKLFF
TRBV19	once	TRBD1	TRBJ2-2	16	TGTGCCACCTCGAGGACAGGGATAGGTGTCACCGGGGAGCTGTTTTTT	CATSRTGIGVTGELFF
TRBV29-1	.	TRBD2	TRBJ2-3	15	TGCAGCGTTGACCGGGCTAGCGGGAGCTTAGATACGCAGTATTTT	CSVDRASGSLDTQYF
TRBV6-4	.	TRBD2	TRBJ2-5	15	TGTGCCAGCAGCCCCGGTAGCGGGAGAGGGGAGACCCAGTACTTC	CASSPGSGRGETQYF
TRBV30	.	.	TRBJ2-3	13	TGTGCCTGGACACGGGGGTCCACAGATACGCAGTATTTT	CAWTRGSTDTQYF
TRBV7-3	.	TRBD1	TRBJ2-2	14	TGTGCCACCAAAAGGGCAGGGGGATCCGGGGAGCTGTTTTTT	CATKRAGGSGELFF
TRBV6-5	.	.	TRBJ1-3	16	TGTGCCAGCAGTTACTCGGGGCCGGGCTCTGGAAACACCATATATTTT	CASSYSGPGSGNTIYF
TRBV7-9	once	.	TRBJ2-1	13	TGTGCCAGCGCAATGGGAGGCTACAATGAGCAGTTCTTC	CASAMGGYNEQFF
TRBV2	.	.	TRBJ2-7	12	TGTGCCAGCAGCCGAGACAGGTACGAGCAGTACTTC	CASSRDRYEQYF
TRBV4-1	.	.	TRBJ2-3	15	TGCGCCAGCAGCCCGATCGTAAGCCGCACAGATACGCAGTATTTT	CASSPIVSRTDTQYF
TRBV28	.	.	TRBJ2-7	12	TGTGCCACCCTCGGAGTGAACTACGAGCAGTACTTC	CATLGVNYEQYF
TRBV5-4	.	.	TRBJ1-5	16	TGTGCCAGCACCCCGGCGGCCGGGTCTAGCAATCAGCCCCAGCATTTT	CASTPAAGSSNQPQHF
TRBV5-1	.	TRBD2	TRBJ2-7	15	TGCGCCAGCAGCAACGGGACTAGCGGGACCTACGAGCAGTACTTC	CASSNGTSGTYEQYF
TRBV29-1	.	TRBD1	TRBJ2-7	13	TGCAGCGTTATCGGGACAGGCCGCGACGAGCAGTACTTC	CSVIGTGRDEQYF
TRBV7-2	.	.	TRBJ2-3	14	TGTGCCAGCAGCGAAACTATAAGCACAGATACGCAGTATTTT	CASSETISTDTQYF
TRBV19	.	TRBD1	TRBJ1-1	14	TGTGCCAGTAGTGGGTACAGGGGGCACACTGAAGCTTTCTTT	CASSGYRGHTEAFF
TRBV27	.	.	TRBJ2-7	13	TGTGCCAGCAAAAGGGCTAGCCGTGACGAGCAGTACTTC	CASKRASRDEQYF
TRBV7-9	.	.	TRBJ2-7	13	TGTGCCAGCAGCCACGGGACTGGAGGTGAGCAGTACTTC	CASSHGTGGEQYF
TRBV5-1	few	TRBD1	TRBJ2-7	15	TGCGCCAGCAGCCCGAAGGACAGGGGAGAGTACGAGCAGTACTTC	CASSPKDRGEYEQYF
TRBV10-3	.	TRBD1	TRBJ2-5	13	TGTGCCACCGTGAAGGGGGCGGGAGAGACCCAGTACTTC	CATVKGAGETQYF
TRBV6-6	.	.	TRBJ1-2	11	TGTGCCAGCAGGGTTAACTATGGCTACACCTTC	CASRVNYGYTF
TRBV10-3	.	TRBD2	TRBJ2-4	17	TGTGCCATCAGTGAGTCTACGGGAGGGCCGGGCAAAAACATTCAGTACTTC	CAISESTGGPGKNIQYF
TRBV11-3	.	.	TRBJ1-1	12	TGTGCCAGCAGCGTATCCAGCACTGAAGCTTTCTTT	CASSVSSTEAFF
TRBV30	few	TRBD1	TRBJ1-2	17	TGTGCCTGGAGTGTAGATAATGCCCAGGGGGTAGTCGATGGCTACACCTTC	CAWSVDNAQGVVDGYTF
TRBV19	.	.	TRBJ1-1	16	TGTGCCAGTAGTATGGCCACAGGGACTATTGACACTGAAGCTTTCTTT	CASSMATGTIDTEAFF
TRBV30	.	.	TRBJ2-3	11	TGTGCCTGGAGCTCGAAGGATACGCAGTATTTT	CAWSSKDTQYF
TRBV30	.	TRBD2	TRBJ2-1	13	TGTGCCTGGAGGCTAGCGGGAACCAATGAGCAGTTCTTC	CAWRLAGTNEQFF
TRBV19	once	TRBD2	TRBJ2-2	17	TGTGCCAGTAGGTCTCTATCAGCGGGAGGGCCGGCCGGGGAGCTGTTTTTT	CASRSLSAGGPAGELFF
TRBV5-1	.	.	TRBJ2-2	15	TGCGCCAGCAGCTTGGGGACCTATGGCCCCGGGGAGCTGTTTTTT	CASSLGTYGPGELFF